This passage covers 13 T cell receptor beta chains from one sample sequenced in a study of TIL therapy for anti-PD-1-resistant metastatic lung cancer. The immunoSEQ assay was v3. Sequencing used immunoSEQ multiplex PCR; TCRdb keeps in-frame clones, though not all of them. The sample has about 48,000 clones, less than 75% seen once. Time point given: pre-treatment sample, taken before nivolumab and TIL therapy. Tumor tissue came from excised metastases, mostly pleural nodules or supraclavicular lymph nodes. Sample: tumor tissue, taken at baseline. These receptor sequences come from a person aged 30 to 80 with non-small cell lung cancer.

The chain combines TRBV14 with TRBJ1-5; D uncertain. Germline loops: CDR1 SGHDN, CDR2 FVKESK. V was pared by 1 base and J by 9 bases, with 19 bases between. The CDR3 is 16 amino acids. CDR3 sequence reads: CASSQGRGPPRGPQHF. The DNA of the CDR3 is TGTGCCAGCAGCCAAGGGAGAGGGCCGCCGAGAGGGCCCCAGCATTTT.

The chain joins TRBV5-1 to TRBJ2-1, with 7 nucleotides matching TRBD1. J was trimmed by 3 bases and V by 4 bases; bases with no gene match: 4. CDR1 and CDR2 (germline): SGHRS, YFSETQ. The length of the CDR3 is 14 residues. The CDR3 sequence is CASSPGTVYNEQFF. The CDR3 DNA is TGCGCCAGCAGCCCCGGGACAGTCTACAATGAGCAGTTCTTC.

Worth noting for this clone: Other DNA sequences in the same sample also yield this CDR3. V is TRBV2 and J is TRBJ1-5; possibly TRBD1 for D (5 bases). CDR1 SNHLY and CDR2 FYNNEI come from the germline V gene. CDR3 length equals 15 residues. Trimming shortened V by 4 bases and J by 4 bases, and 14 bases separated the two germline ends. Here the CDR3 DNA reads TGTGCCAGCAGTGTGGGGCAGGGACCTAATCAGCCCCAGCATTTT. Protein sequence: CASSVGQGPNQPQHF.

V and J are TRBV19 and TRBJ2-3, with 7 bases lining up with TRBD1. The germline V gene has CDR1 LNHDA and CDR2 SQIVND (reference sequence). The CDR3 contains 16 residues. V shed 5 bases, J shed 2 bases, and the junction held 10 bases outside the gene matches. The CDR3 here is CASSARPGQNTDTQYF. CDR3 in DNA: TGTGCCAGTAGTGCACGACCGGGACAGAACACAGATACGCAGTATTTT.

The V call is TRBV9, the J call TRBJ2-3; a possible D gene is TRBD2 (5 bases). Germline CDR1 SGDLS, CDR2 YYNGEE. V dropped 4 bases and J dropped 2 bases, with 14 bases sitting between them. This CDR3 spans 15 amino acids. CDR3 DNA: TGTGCCAGCAGCCCCCGGGGTAGCACCACAGATACGCAGTATTTT. The encoded protein is CASSPRGSTTDTQYF.

The rearrangement joins TRBV6-1 to TRBJ2-1; 7 nucleotides align to TRBD2. This CDR3 has 15 amino acids. Per the germline V gene, CDR1 is MNHNS and CDR2 is SASEGT. With V trimmed by 4 bases and J by 2 bases, 5 bases remained unmatched. DNA of the CDR3: TGTGCCAGCAGTGGGGGACTATATGCCTACAATGAGCAGTTCTTC. Translating it yields CASSGGLYAYNEQFF.

The rearrangement uses TRBV5-4 and TRBJ2-5, with D perhaps TRBD1 or TRBD2 (6 bases each). The CDR3 has 15 residues. Germline V gene sequence: CDR1 SGHNT, CDR2 YYREEE (reference sequence). Trimming removed 5 bases at V and 5 bases at J, with 19 bases between. The CDR3 DNA reads as TGTGCCAGCAGTCCCGACAACGGGGGCTGGGAGACCCAGTACTTC. Translating it yields CASSPDNGGWETQYF.

V gene TRBV7-2 combines with J gene TRBJ2-1; D not certain. V lost 1 base and J 7 bases, leaving 8 bases between the germline ends. This CDR3 contains 13 residues. Germline CDR1 reads SGHTA; CDR2 reads FQGNSA. The CDR3 DNA reads TGTGCCAGCAGCTTAGTCCGTGGGAATGAGCAGTTCTTC. This gives the protein CASSLVRGNEQFF.

This sequence joins TRBV7-2 and TRBJ2-1, with TRBD2 matching 7 bases. The germline V gene has CDR1 SGHTA and CDR2 FQGNSA. The CDR3 is 15 residues long. With V trimmed by 5 bases and J by 1 base, 5 bases remained unmatched. The CDR3 here is CASSPTSSSYNEQFF. CDR3 DNA sequence: TGTGCCAGCAGCCCGACTAGCTCATCCTACAATGAGCAGTTCTTC. The full variable domain, with the rest looked up from reference TRBV7-2 and TRBJ2-1, is GAGVSQSPSNKVTEKGKDVELRCDPISGHTALYWYRQSLGQGLEFLIYFQGNSAPDKSGLPSDRFSAERTGGSVSTLTIQRTQQEDSAVYLCASSPTSSSYNEQFFGPGTRLTVL.

The chain is built from TRBV9 and TRBJ2-1; 11 bases match TRBD2. The V gene end was trimmed by 0 bases and the J gene end by 5 bases; junction bases not matched to a gene: 4. CDR1 and CDR2 (germline): SGDLS, YYNGEE. The CDR3 covers 16 residues. The CDR3, as DNA: TGTGCCAGCAGCGTAGGGTTAGCGGGAGGGGACAATGAGCAGTTCTTC. Amino acids: CASSVGLAGGDNEQFF. Filled out from reference TRBV9 and TRBJ2-1, the complete variable domain reads DSGVTQTPKHLITATGQRVTLRCSPRSGDLSVYWYQQSLDQGLQFLIQYYNGEERAKGNILERFSAQQFPDLHSELNLSSLELGDSALYFCASSVGLAGGDNEQFFGPGTRLTVL.

This clone showed up just a few times. This chain links TRBV9 with TRBJ1-1; possibly TRBD1 for D (6 bases). The germline gives CDR1 SGDLS, CDR2 YYNGEE. Trimming left V 3 bases short and J 1 base short, with 10 bases between. The CDR3 spans 14 residues. Here the CDR3 reads CASSAGQWNTEAFF. The CDR3 DNA reads as TGTGCCAGCAGCGCCGGACAGTGGAACACTGAAGCTTTCTTT.

V and J are TRBV4-1 and TRBJ1-1; tentatively, D is TRBD1 (5 bases). Per the germline V gene, CDR1 is MGHRA and CDR2 is YSYEKL. The CDR3 runs to 17 residues. Trimming pared 0 bases from V and 4 bases from J, leaving 18 bases between. In DNA, the CDR3 is TGCGCCAGCAGCCAAGATCCAGATGGGGCCACCGGCACTGAAGCTTTCTTT. It codes for CASSQDPDGATGTEAFF.

This clone was recorded only once. The chain is built from TRBV6-6 and TRBJ1-1; D not certain. The V and J ends lost 2 bases and 5 bases respectively, with 12 bases between them. This CDR3 is 14 amino acids long. Germline CDR1 is MNHNY and CDR2 is SVGAGI (reference sequence). The CDR3 sequence is CASSYDPGGTEAFF. The CDR3 DNA sequence: TGTGCCAGCAGTTACGATCCAGGCGGAACTGAAGCTTTCTTT.